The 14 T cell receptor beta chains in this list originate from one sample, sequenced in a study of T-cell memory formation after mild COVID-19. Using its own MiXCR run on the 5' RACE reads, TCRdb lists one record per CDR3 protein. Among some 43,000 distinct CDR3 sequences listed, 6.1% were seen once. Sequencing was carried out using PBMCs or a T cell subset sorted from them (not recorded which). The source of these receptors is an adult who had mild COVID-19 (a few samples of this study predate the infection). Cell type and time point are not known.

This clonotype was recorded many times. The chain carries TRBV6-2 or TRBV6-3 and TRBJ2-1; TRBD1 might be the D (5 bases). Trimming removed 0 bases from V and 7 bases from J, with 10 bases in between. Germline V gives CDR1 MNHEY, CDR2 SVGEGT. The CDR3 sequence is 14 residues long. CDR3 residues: CASSYSRQRNEQFF. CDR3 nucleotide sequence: TGTGCCAGCAGTTACTCGAGACAGAGGAATGAGCAGTTCTTC.

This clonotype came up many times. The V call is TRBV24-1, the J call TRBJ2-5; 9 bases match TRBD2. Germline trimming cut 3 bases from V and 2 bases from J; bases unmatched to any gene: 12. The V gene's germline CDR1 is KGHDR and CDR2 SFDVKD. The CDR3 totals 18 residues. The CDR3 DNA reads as TGTGCCACCAGTGATATTGGGGCAGCGGGACTAGCACAAGAGACCCAGTACTTC. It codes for CATSDIGAAGLAQETQYF.

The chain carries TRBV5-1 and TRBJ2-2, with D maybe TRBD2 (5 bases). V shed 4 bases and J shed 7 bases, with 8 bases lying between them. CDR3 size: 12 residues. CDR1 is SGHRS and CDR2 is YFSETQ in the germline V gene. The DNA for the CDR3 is TGCGCCAGCAGCGCGGGTCGCGGGGAGCTGTTTTTT. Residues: CASSAGRGELFF.

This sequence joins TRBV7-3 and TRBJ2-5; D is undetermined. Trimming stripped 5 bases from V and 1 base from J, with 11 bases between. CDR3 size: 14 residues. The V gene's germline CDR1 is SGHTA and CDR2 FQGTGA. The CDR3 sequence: CASSPGIAQETQYF. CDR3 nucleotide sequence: TGTGCCAGCAGCCCCGGTATAGCCCAAGAGACCCAGTACTTC. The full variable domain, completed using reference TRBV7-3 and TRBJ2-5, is GAGVSQTPSNKVTEKGKYVELRCDPISGHTALYWYRQSLGQGPEFLIYFQGTGAADDSGLPNDRFFAVRPEGSVSTLKIQRTERGDSAVYLCASSPGIAQETQYFGPGTRLLVL.

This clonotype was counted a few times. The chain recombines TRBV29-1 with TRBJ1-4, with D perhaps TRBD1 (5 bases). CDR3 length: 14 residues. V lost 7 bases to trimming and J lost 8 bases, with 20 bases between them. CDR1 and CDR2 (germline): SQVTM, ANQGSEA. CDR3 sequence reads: CSADPDGGREKLFF. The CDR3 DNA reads TGCAGCGCCGACCCCGACGGGGGGAGGGAAAAACTGTTTTTT.

As DNA, the CDR3 is TGTGCCAGCAGTGACCAGGGGAGGACCACTGAAGCTTTCTTT. Its translation is CASSDQGRTTEAFF. The gene calls are TRBV2 and TRBJ1-1, with a tentative D call TRBD1 (6 bases). Germline lookup yields CDR1 SNHLY and CDR2 FYNNEI. The CDR3 totals 14 residues. V was pared by 3 bases and J by 4 bases, with 12 bases between.

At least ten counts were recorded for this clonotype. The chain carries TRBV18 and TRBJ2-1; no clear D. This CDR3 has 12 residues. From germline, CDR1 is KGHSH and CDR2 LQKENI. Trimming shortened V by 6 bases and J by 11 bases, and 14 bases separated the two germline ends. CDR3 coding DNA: TGTGCCAGCTCCGATAGACTCTCCAAGCAGTTCTTC. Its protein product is CASSDRLSKQFF.

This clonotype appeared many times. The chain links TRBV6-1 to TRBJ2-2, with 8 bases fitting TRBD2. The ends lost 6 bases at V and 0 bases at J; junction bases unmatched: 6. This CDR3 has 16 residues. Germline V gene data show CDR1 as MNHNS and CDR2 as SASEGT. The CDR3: CASRRGAAANTGELFF. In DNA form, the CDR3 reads TGTGCCAGCAGGCGGGGGGCGGCCGCGAACACCGGGGAGCTGTTTTTT.

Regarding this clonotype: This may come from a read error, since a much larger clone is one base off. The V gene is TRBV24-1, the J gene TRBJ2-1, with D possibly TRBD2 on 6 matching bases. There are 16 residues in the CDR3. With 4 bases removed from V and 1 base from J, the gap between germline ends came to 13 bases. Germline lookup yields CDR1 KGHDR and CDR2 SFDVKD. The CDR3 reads CATSEGGIGSYNEQFF. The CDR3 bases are TGTGCCACCAGTGAGGGCGGGATAGGGTCCTACAATGAGCAGTTCTTC.

The chain's CDR3 is CSAPKEGGEKLFF. As DNA, the CDR3 is TGCAGTGCTCCGAAGGAGGGGGGTGAAAAACTGTTTTTT. The V gene is TRBV20-1, the J gene TRBJ1-4, with a weak D call TRBD1 (6 bases). The CDR3 has 13 residues. Germline-derived CDR1 and CDR2 are DFQATT and SNEGSKA (reference sequence). V was trimmed by 5 bases and J by 7 bases, leaving 14 bases between them.

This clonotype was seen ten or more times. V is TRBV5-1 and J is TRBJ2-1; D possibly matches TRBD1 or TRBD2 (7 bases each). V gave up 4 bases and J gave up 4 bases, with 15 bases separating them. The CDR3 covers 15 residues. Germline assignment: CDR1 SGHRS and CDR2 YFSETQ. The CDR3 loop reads CASSATGEGYNEQFF. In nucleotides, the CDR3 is TGCGCCAGCAGCGCAACAGGGGAGGGTTACAATGAGCAGTTCTTC.

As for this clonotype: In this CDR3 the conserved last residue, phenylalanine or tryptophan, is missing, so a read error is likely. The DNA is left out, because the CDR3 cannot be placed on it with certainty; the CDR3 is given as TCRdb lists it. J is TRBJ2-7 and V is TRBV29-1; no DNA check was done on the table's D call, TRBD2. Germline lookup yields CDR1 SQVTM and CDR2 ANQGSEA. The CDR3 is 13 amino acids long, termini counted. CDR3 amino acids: CSALFPGLATLSL.

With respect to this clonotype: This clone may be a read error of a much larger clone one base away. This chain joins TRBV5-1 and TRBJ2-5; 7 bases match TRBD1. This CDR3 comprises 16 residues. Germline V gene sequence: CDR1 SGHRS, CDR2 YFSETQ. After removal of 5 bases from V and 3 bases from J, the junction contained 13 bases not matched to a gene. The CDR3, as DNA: TGCGCCAGCAGAAAGGGACAGTGGGCAGGGGAAGAGACCCAGTACTTC. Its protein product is CASRKGQWAGEETQYF.

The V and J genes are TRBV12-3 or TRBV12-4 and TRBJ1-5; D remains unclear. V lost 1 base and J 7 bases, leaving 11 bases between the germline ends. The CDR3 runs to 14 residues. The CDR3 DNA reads TGTGCCAGCAGTTTAGGCGGGAGCGAGCAGCCCCAGCATTTT. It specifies CASSLGGSEQPQHF.